Detailed here is one T cell receptor (beta chain). Per the authors' pipeline: From reference gene primer amplification, estimates of nucleated cell counts were derived. This table comes from immunoSEQ multiplex PCR, and its TCRdb copy is limited to in-frame clones, with some not included. V and J calls plus clone size are reproduced from that table; the DNA served to infer D and trimming. The sample has about 260,000 clones; 88% are singletons. The data originate from a study of blood T cell repertoires in COVID-19. Study-level background: Spain, Italy and the United States supplied samples that represented acute and convalescent COVID-19. Sources were T cells, B-cell-depleted T cells, or PBMCs; the material itself was cDNA or gDNA.

The CDR3 has 14 amino acids. The sequence came from a man in his 60s who had recovered from COVID-19. Source material: peripheral blood. The V and J genes are TRBV21-1 and TRBJ2-7; the D call in the table, TRBD1, was not verified against the DNA. TRBV21-1 is tagged as a pseudogene. The CDR3 nucleotides are TGTGCCAGCAGCAAAAGGCAGGGCGACTACGAGCAGTACTTC. Residues: CASSKRQGDYEQYF.